This T cell receptor (beta chain) was profiled in a study of radiation and T cells in renal cell carcinoma. The wider study: Nephrectomy followed 15 Gy stereotactic body radiation by 4 weeks. Study-level results: Pretreatment tumor biopsies were lacking, so baseline clonotypes are unknown.

The time point: blood 2 weeks post-SBRT. Noted treatment: 15 Gy SBRT to primary tumor, nephrectomy 4 weeks later. Clear cell pathology was present in this patient's renal cell carcinoma. With regard to this clone: Its antigen is not identified.

V lost 2 bases and J lost 8, with 16 bases in between. The CDR3 is 16 amino acids. Germline V gene data show CDR1 as MNHNS and CDR2 as SASEGT. The protocol was immunoSEQ multiplex PCR, while the TCRdb copy is restricted to in-frame clones and leaves out a portion. Of about 150,000 clones in the sample, roughly 90% were seen once. The source is a woman in her 50s with renal cell carcinoma. The rearrangement joins TRBV6-1 to TRBJ1-6; possibly TRBD1 for D (6 bases). Sequencing was performed on blood, taken from a patient whose treatment included radiotherapy and nephrectomy. CDR3: CASSERDTRLYSPLHF. The CDR3 nucleotides read TGTGCCAGCAGTGAACGGGACACCAGGCTATATTCACCCCTCCACTTT.